The rows below give T cell receptor beta chains drawn from one sample of a study of beta chain features in type 1 diabetes. The data were produced by immunoSEQ multiplex PCR, yet TCRdb's version contains in-frame clones alone and is incomplete. The sample has around 200,000 clones, about 13% seen once; the top ten hold 0.55% to 0.8%. Sequenced input: central memory CD4+ T cells from blood. The receptors shown here come from a woman younger than 30 in good health. Both conserved end residues are part of each CDR3. The D gene is left open where the match is weak. Where a row states a size, it is once, few, many or the class of an expanded clone; other rows omit it.

D gene	V gene	J gene	clone size	CDR3 DNA	CDR3 protein
-	TRBV14	TRBJ2-1	-	TGTGCCAGCAGCCAACCGGGACACCACAATGAGCAGTTCTTC	CASSQPGHHNEQFF
TRBD2	TRBV9	TRBJ2-5	few	TGTGCCAGCAGCGGCGCAAGACTAGCGGGACTCCAAGAGACCCAGTACTTC	CASSGARLAGLQETQYF
TRBD1	TRBV18	TRBJ1-1	few	TGTGCCAGCTCACCACAGGACAGGCCGAACACTGAAGCTTTCTTT	CASSPQDRPNTEAFF
TRBD2	TRBV6-1	TRBJ2-1	-	TGTGCCAGCAACTCCGGGACTAGCAAAGATGAGCAGTTCTTC	CASNSGTSKDEQFF
TRBD1	TRBV30	TRBJ1-1	many	TGTGCCCTGGACAGGCGGGAGGGCACTGAAGCTTTCTTT	CALDRREGTEAFF
-	TRBV5-1	TRBJ1-2	few	TGCGCCAGCAGATCGGGGGGGTCTAACTATGGCTACACCTTC	CASRSGGSNYGYTF
-	TRBV2	TRBJ2-1	-	TGTGCCAGCAACCGGTGGGGCCCCTACAATGAGCAGTTCTTC	CASNRWGPYNEQFF
TRBD2	TRBV27	TRBJ2-1	few	TGTGCCAGCAGTTTATCCGGCTTAAAACTAGCGACATACAATGAGCAGTTCTTC	CASSLSGLKLATYNEQFF
-	TRBV27	TRBJ2-2	-	TGTGCCAGCAGTTTTTACAGGCCTAACACCGGGGAGCTGTTTTTT	CASSFYRPNTGELFF
-	TRBV5-1	TRBJ2-2	few	TGCGCCAGCAGCTTTACGGGGAGACCGAACACCGGGGAGCTGTTTTTT	CASSFTGRPNTGELFF
TRBD1	TRBV30	TRBJ2-1	few	TGTGCCTGGAGCGTTGACAGGGGCACTGGCTCCTACAATGAGCAGTTCTTC	CAWSVDRGTGSYNEQFF
-	TRBV15	TRBJ1-2	-	TGTGCCACCAGCAGAGATCCAACTAACTATGGCTACACCTTC	CATSRDPTNYGYTF
-	TRBV28	TRBJ2-1	-	TGTGCCAGCAGCGACGTGGGACTCTTGTCGTTCTTC	CASSDVGLLSFF
-	TRBV6-5	TRBJ1-4	-	TGTGCCAGCTACGGGGGGCAGGGTGAAAAACTGTTTTTT	CASYGGQGEKLFF
-	TRBV2	TRBJ2-7	few	TGTGCCAGCAGGGCAGGGTCATCCTACGAGCAGTACTTC	CASRAGSSYEQYF
TRBD2	TRBV29-1	TRBJ2-1	few	TGCAGCGGCCGACTAGCGGGAGTCAATGAGCAGTTCTTC	CSGRLAGVNEQFF
-	TRBV9	TRBJ2-1	-	TGTGCCAGCAGCGTAGGTTGGGCCTCCTACAACAATGAGCAGTTCTTC	CASSVGWASYNNEQFF
-	TRBV18	TRBJ2-7	few	TGTGCCAGCTCAACGTCAACGGGTGACGAGCAGTACTTC	CASSTSTGDEQYF
TRBD2	TRBV4-2	TRBJ2-5	-	TGTGCCAGCAGCCAAGGGTGGACTAGTCGTAAAGAGACCCAGTACTTC	CASSQGWTSRKETQYF
-	TRBV28	TRBJ1-5	-	TGTGCCAGCAGTTGGGCAGCTAATCAGCCCCAGCATTTT	CASSWAANQPQHF
-	TRBV11-3	TRBJ1-5	few	TGTGCCAGCAGCTTCGTCAGGGAGGGTCAGCCCCAGCATTTT	CASSFVREGQPQHF
-	TRBV28	TRBJ2-3	-	TGTGCCAGCAGTCCCCAACAGTTGGGTACGCAGTATTTT	CASSPQQLGTQYF
TRBD2	TRBV7-2	TRBJ2-3	-	TGTGCCAGCACCCCTATGAGCGGGGGGCAGTATTTT	CASTPMSGGQYF
-	TRBV7-2	TRBJ2-1	few	TGTGCCAGCAGCTCCTCGGGGATCCCCGCTAATGAGCAGTTCTTC	CASSSSGIPANEQFF
-	TRBV2	TRBJ2-7	few	TGTGCCAGCAGGCCCTCGCTATCCCCCCCGGGTGAGCAGTACTTC	CASRPSLSPPGEQYF
-	TRBV4-2	TRBJ2-3	-	TGTGCCAGCAGTCCAGGGGGGAGCACAGATACGCAGTATTTT	CASSPGGSTDTQYF
TRBD2	TRBV7-9	TRBJ2-7	few	TGTGCCAGCAGTTCTAAACGGACTAGCGGGAGCAATGAGCAGTACTTC	CASSSKRTSGSNEQYF
-	TRBV30	TRBJ2-6	few	TGTGCCTGGAGTCCGCGGCGCTTGGGTGGAGGTAACTCTGGGGCCAACGTCCTGACTTTC	CAWSPRRLGGGNSGANVLTF
TRBD2	TRBV5-1	TRBJ2-3	-	TGCGCCAGCAGCTTCCTGACTAGCGGGCAGGGAGATACGCAGTATTTT	CASSFLTSGQGDTQYF
TRBD2	TRBV7-2	TRBJ2-1	-	TGTGCCAGCAGCTTACTCGGGAGGGTCAATGAGCAGTTCTTC	CASSLLGRVNEQFF
-	TRBV7-9	TRBJ1-1	few	TGTGCCAGCAGCTTAGCTACGGGGGTGGCGGCTGAAGCTTTCTTT	CASSLATGVAAEAFF
-	TRBV19	TRBJ2-5	-	TGTGCCAGTAGTTCGCGAGAGACCCAGTACTTC	CASSSRETQYF
TRBD2	TRBV29-1	TRBJ2-2	few	TGCAGCGTTGGGGGGGGCACCGGGGAGCTGTTTTTT	CSVGGGTGELFF
-	TRBV18	TRBJ2-6	-	TGTGCCAGCGGGGCCGATGGGGCCAACGTCCTGACTTTC	CASGADGANVLTF
-	TRBV5-1	TRBJ2-5	few	TGCGCCAGCAGCTCAGGACAATACCAAGAGACCCAGTACTTC	CASSSGQYQETQYF
TRBD1	TRBV5-4	TRBJ2-5	-	TGTGCCAGCAGCAAGGGACAGGGAGGCGAGACCCAGTACTTC	CASSKGQGGETQYF
-	TRBV12-5	TRBJ1-1	-	TGTGCTAGTGGTTTGTCCGGGGGTGCCACTGAAGCTTTCTTT	CASGLSGGATEAFF
-	TRBV14	TRBJ1-1	-	TGTGCCAGCAGCCATGAACAGGGCGCTGAAGCTTTCTTT	CASSHEQGAEAFF
TRBD2	TRBV9	TRBJ2-3	-	TGTGCCAGCAGCGCTCGGACTAGCGGGAGGGATACGCAGTATTTT	CASSARTSGRDTQYF
TRBD2	TRBV7-9	TRBJ2-1	-	TGTGCCAGCAGCTTATCGGGGGGTAAATTCGATGAGCAGTTCTTC	CASSLSGGKFDEQFF
-	TRBV5-1	TRBJ2-3	few	TGCGCCAGCAGCCCTAGCTTTAGCACAGATACGCAGTATTTT	CASSPSFSTDTQYF
TRBD2	TRBV28	TRBJ2-1	few	TGTGCCGCGGGCCCCAGGACTAGCGTTTTCAATGAGCAGTTCTTC	CAAGPRTSVFNEQFF
-	TRBV5-1	TRBJ2-1	few	TGCGCCAGCAGCTTCCAGTTCAATGAGCAGTTCTTC	CASSFQFNEQFF
TRBD2	TRBV28	TRBJ2-5	few	TGTGCCAGCAGTTTAAGCCTAGCGGGAGAGACCCAGTACTTC	CASSLSLAGETQYF
-	TRBV4-1	TRBJ1-2	few	TGCGCCAGCAGCCTAAACCCGACGGAGTTCTATGGCTACACCTTC	CASSLNPTEFYGYTF